The 3 T cell receptor beta chains reported below all come from one sample, sequenced in a study of T cells after yellow fever vaccination. Each CDR3 protein gets one entry after TCRdb re-called the 5' RACE reads with MiXCR. The repertoire holds 300,000 to 350,000 distinct CDR3 sequences, with roughly 4.3% as singletons. Sequencing used PBMCs, obtained 15 days after the yellow fever booster vaccination. Source of these receptors: a young man who received the YFV17D yellow fever vaccine.

This clonotype was counted at least ten times. CDR3 in amino acids: CASRPLANSYEQYF. In DNA, the CDR3 is TGTGCCAGCAGGCCACTAGCGAATTCCTACGAGCAGTACTTC. J is TRBJ2-7 and V is TRBV6-6, with 7 bases fitting TRBD2. CDR3 length: 14 amino acids. V gave up 6 bases and J gave up 1 base; unmatched junction bases: 6. CDR1 is MNHNY and CDR2 is SVGAGI in the germline V gene (reference sequence).

This clonotype showed up many times. The CDR3 is CSAVGGGADTQYF. The CDR3, as DNA: TGCAGTGCTGTGGGCGGGGGGGCAGATACGCAGTATTTT. The chain combines TRBV20-1 with TRBJ2-3; TRBD2 agrees at 9 bases. V trimming: 5 bases; J trimming: 4 bases; junction bases outside the gene matches: 4. There are 13 residues in the CDR3. Germline lookup yields CDR1 DFQATT and CDR2 SNEGSKA (reference sequence).

This clonotype has at least ten counts. The CDR3 DNA sequence: TGTGCCAGCCCCTCTGGGACAGGGGGCGCAACCTACGAGCAGTACTTC. Its translation is CASPSGTGGATYEQYF. V is TRBV27 and J is TRBJ2-7; 12 nucleotides align to TRBD1. CDR3 size: 16 residues. Per the germline V gene, CDR1 is MNHEY and CDR2 is SMNVEV (reference sequence). The junction had 10 bases not matched to a gene; V was cut back by 8 bases and J by 2 bases.